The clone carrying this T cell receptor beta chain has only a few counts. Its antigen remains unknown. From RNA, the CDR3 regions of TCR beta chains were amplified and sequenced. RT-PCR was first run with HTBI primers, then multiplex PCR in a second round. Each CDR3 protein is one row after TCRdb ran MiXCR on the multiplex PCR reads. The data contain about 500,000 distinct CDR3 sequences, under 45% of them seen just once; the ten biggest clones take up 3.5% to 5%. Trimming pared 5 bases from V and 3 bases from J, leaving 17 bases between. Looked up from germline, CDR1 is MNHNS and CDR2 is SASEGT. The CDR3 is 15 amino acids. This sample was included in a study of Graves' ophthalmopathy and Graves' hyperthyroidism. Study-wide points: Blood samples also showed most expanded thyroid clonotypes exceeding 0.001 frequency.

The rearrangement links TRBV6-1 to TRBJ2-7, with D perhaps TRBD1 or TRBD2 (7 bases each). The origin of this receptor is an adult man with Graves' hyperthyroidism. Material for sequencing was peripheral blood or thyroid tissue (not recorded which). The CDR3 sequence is CASSLQGRGDYEQYF. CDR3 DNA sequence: TGTGCCAGCAGTCTACAGGGGAGGGGAGACTACGAGCAGTACTTC.